Listed below are T cell receptor beta chains from one sample, sequenced in a study of control samples from healthy donors and cancer patients. Profiling relied on immunoSEQ multiplex PCR, and the TCRdb table lists in-frame clones only, not all of them. The table lists 60,000 to 75,000 clones, 89% of them singletons. The sample taken for sequencing was PBMCs. The receptors here all came from a man in his sixties with colorectal cancer. Both conserved end residues are part of each CDR3. The order of the fields is D gene, clone size, V gene, J gene, CDR3 DNA, CDR3 protein. A D gene is named only where the DNA matches it firmly. A clone size is listed for some rows: how often the clone was seen (once, few, many), or a class if it is expanded.

d_call: TRBD1; clone_size: -; v_call: TRBV2; j_call: TRBJ1-2; cdr3_nt: TGTGCCAGCAGAGTGGAGGGGGCAGGCTATGGCTACACCTTC; cdr3_aa: CASRVEGAGYGYTF
d_call: -; clone_size: once; v_call: TRBV19; j_call: TRBJ2-7; cdr3_nt: TGTGCCAGTAGTATCGAGGCAGGAAAGTCCTACGAGCAGTACTTC; cdr3_aa: CASSIEAGKSYEQYF
d_call: -; clone_size: -; v_call: TRBV2; j_call: TRBJ1-5; cdr3_nt: TGTGCCAGCAGTGAACAGGGTGGCAATCAGCCCCAGCATTTT; cdr3_aa: CASSEQGGNQPQHF
d_call: -; clone_size: -; v_call: TRBV10-3; j_call: TRBJ1-1; cdr3_nt: TGTGCCATCAGTGAGCGTGGGCCCAGTGAAGCTTTCTTT; cdr3_aa: CAISERGPSEAFF
d_call: -; clone_size: -; v_call: TRBV19; j_call: TRBJ1-6; cdr3_nt: TGTGCCAGTAGTCCCCCGTCCGGCAGGGATAATTCACCCCTCCACTTT; cdr3_aa: CASSPPSGRDNSPLHF
d_call: -; clone_size: once; v_call: TRBV28; j_call: TRBJ2-7; cdr3_nt: TGTGCCAGCAGTCAGGGGTCCTACGAGCAGTACTTC; cdr3_aa: CASSQGSYEQYF
d_call: -; clone_size: -; v_call: TRBV10-3; j_call: TRBJ2-7; cdr3_nt: TGTGCCATCAGCACGGTCTCCTACGAGCAGTACTTC; cdr3_aa: CAISTVSYEQYF
d_call: -; clone_size: -; v_call: TRBV11-3; j_call: TRBJ2-5; cdr3_nt: TGTGCCAGCAGCTTTTCGACAGGCCAAGAGACCCAGTACTTC; cdr3_aa: CASSFSTGQETQYF
d_call: -; clone_size: -; v_call: TRBV7-3; j_call: TRBJ2-1; cdr3_nt: TGTGCCAGCAGTCACTATCAGGGGTATCGCAATGAGCAGTTCTTC; cdr3_aa: CASSHYQGYRNEQFF
d_call: -; clone_size: -; v_call: TRBV11-3; j_call: TRBJ2-7; cdr3_nt: TGTGCCAGCAGCGGCAGGGGCGGCGAGCAGTACTTC; cdr3_aa: CASSGRGGEQYF
d_call: -; clone_size: once; v_call: TRBV7-9; j_call: TRBJ2-7; cdr3_nt: TGTGCCAGCAGCTCTCTTGACGGTTCCTACGAGCAGTACTTC; cdr3_aa: CASSSLDGSYEQYF
d_call: -; clone_size: -; v_call: TRBV18; j_call: TRBJ2-5; cdr3_nt: TGTGCCAGCTCACCAGGAAGATCATACCAAGAGACCCAGTACTTC; cdr3_aa: CASSPGRSYQETQYF
d_call: -; clone_size: -; v_call: TRBV29-1; j_call: TRBJ2-3; cdr3_nt: TGCAGCGTTGACGGTGCGTGGTCACGCACGCAGTATTTT; cdr3_aa: CSVDGAWSRTQYF
d_call: -; clone_size: -; v_call: TRBV18; j_call: TRBJ1-6; cdr3_nt: TGTGCCAGCTCACCAAGATCACAGCCCAATAATTCACCCCTCCACTTT; cdr3_aa: CASSPRSQPNNSPLHF
d_call: TRBD1; clone_size: -; v_call: TRBV5-1; j_call: TRBJ2-7; cdr3_nt: TGCGCCAGCAGCTTGGCCGCCGGGACAGGGGTCTACGAGCAGTACTTC; cdr3_aa: CASSLAAGTGVYEQYF
d_call: -; clone_size: -; v_call: TRBV4-1; j_call: TRBJ1-6; cdr3_nt: TGCGCCAGCAGCCAAGATTTGACAGTGGCTAATTCACCCCTCCACTTT; cdr3_aa: CASSQDLTVANSPLHF
d_call: -; clone_size: -; v_call: TRBV28; j_call: TRBJ1-3; cdr3_nt: TGTGCCAGCAGTAATAACAGGGCTACTGGAAACACCATATATTTT; cdr3_aa: CASSNNRATGNTIYF
d_call: -; clone_size: -; v_call: TRBV4-2; j_call: TRBJ1-5; cdr3_nt: TGTGCCAGCAGCCAAGTGGAAAATCAGCCCCAGCATTTT; cdr3_aa: CASSQVENQPQHF
d_call: TRBD1; clone_size: few; v_call: TRBV6-1; j_call: TRBJ1-6; cdr3_nt: TGTGCCAGCAGTGAGGGACAGGGGAAGTCCTATAATTCACCCCTCCACTTT; cdr3_aa: CASSEGQGKSYNSPLHF
d_call: -; clone_size: once; v_call: TRBV19; j_call: TRBJ2-7; cdr3_nt: TGTGCCAGTAGTATGGAAGGTGGTCGGAAACGAGGCGAGCAGTACTTC; cdr3_aa: CASSMEGGRKRGEQYF
d_call: TRBD1; clone_size: -; v_call: TRBV11-2; j_call: TRBJ2-7; cdr3_nt: TGTGCCAGCAGCGTACCGGGACAGGGGACTGACTACGAGCAGTACTTC; cdr3_aa: CASSVPGQGTDYEQYF
d_call: TRBD1; clone_size: -; v_call: TRBV4-1; j_call: TRBJ2-1; cdr3_nt: TGCGCCAGCAGCCACCCAACAGGGGGCTCCTACAATGAGCAGTTCTTC; cdr3_aa: CASSHPTGGSYNEQFF
d_call: -; clone_size: -; v_call: TRBV6-5; j_call: TRBJ1-2; cdr3_nt: TGTGCCAGCAGTTACTCAGTGGACAGATTCTATGGCTACACCTTC; cdr3_aa: CASSYSVDRFYGYTF
d_call: TRBD1; clone_size: -; v_call: TRBV4-1; j_call: TRBJ1-6; cdr3_nt: TGCGCCAGCAGCCAAGGACAGGGGGCGGGTTCACCCCTCCACTTT; cdr3_aa: CASSQGQGAGSPLHF
d_call: TRBD1; clone_size: -; v_call: TRBV5-1; j_call: TRBJ2-7; cdr3_nt: TGCGCCAGCAGCTTGGGGACAGGGGGCTACGAGCAGTACTTC; cdr3_aa: CASSLGTGGYEQYF